This T cell receptor (beta chain) was captured in a study of blood T cell repertoires in COVID-19. The wider study: Each recovered donor of Cohort 3 presented with two negative PCRs, clearance, or symptom resolution.

Ages ranged from roughly 18 to 100 years, with residence in about 24 US areas. Clinical history as reported by participants underpinned cohort assignment. Per the authors' pipeline: Estimates of nucleated cell counts were drawn from the amplification of reference gene primers. Repertoires were generated with immunoSEQ multiplex PCR, while TCRdb's copy carries only in-frame clones and drops some. From that table come the V and J calls and clone size; the DNA was used to work out D and trimming. The table records under 400,000 clones, 70% to 90% of them present only once. This CDR3 comprises 16 residues. Germline V lookup: CDR1 SGHRS, CDR2 YFSETQ. V dropped 3 bases and J dropped 5; count of bases not matched to a gene: 11.

The TCR comes from a man aged 35 to 55 in a cohort exposed to, infected with or recovered from COVID-19 (not recorded which). V gene TRBV5-1 combines with J gene TRBJ2-3; TRBD2 matches at 8 bases. Sequencing used PBMCs or T cells enriched from blood (not recorded which). The CDR3 spells CASSSGRPGGIDTQYF. The CDR3 nucleotides read TGCGCCAGCAGCTCCGGGCGGCCGGGAGGGATAGATACGCAGTATTTT.